This T cell receptor (beta chain) was captured by sequencing in a study of T cell responses to AZD1222 COVID-19 vaccine. Study results and limitations: Mostly white British, mostly female donors; authors suggested clonal diversity may be underestimated. Only six or seven AZD1222 recipients tested seropositive at baseline. Repertoire sampling was restricted to post-peak T cell response timepoints.

With regard to this clone: As yet, its antigen is unknown.

The V and J ends lost 5 bases and 7 bases respectively, with 17 bases between them. The CDR3 extends over 14 amino acids. The V gene's germline CDR1 is MNHEY and CDR2 SVGAGI. Profiled with immunoSEQ multiplex PCR; TCRdb holds only in-frame clones, not every one. Of 97,000 or so clones in the sample, roughly 90% were seen once. The V and J genes are TRBV6-5 and TRBJ1-1; the D is unclear. Sequencing used peripheral blood, obtained on day 0 of AZD1222 vaccination. The receptor was isolated from an adult in good health. CDR3 DNA: TGTGCCAGCAGTCCCCAGGCAGCAATGCTTGAAGCTTTCTTT. It encodes CASSPQAAMLEAFF.